Given below is one TCR beta chain in context. Antigen specificity is unknown. The CDR3 totals 16 residues. Looked up from germline, CDR1 is SEHNR and CDR2 is FQNEAQ (reference sequence). Trimming took off 1 base at V and 8 bases at J, with 20 bases between the two ends. This sample is part of a study of graft-versus-host responses after intestinal transplantation. The overall study: All of the recipients had induction that used anti-thymocyte globulin, then tacrolimus and steroids for roughly three years.

Study-wide results and caveats: Where graft-donor T cell macrochimerism was present, patients had high graft-versus-host to host-versus-graft clonal ratios in allografts. Circulating GvH clone levels at their peak were associated with HvG declines (early post-transplant). GvH clonotypes were identified within recipient marrow, with a subset emerging first in ileum or blood.

Some clones are missing from TCRdb's copy, which holds only in-frame ones; the method was immunoSEQ multiplex PCR. This sample has 85,000 to 100,000 clones, with under 95% found just once. The sequence derives from a human donor who was the organ donor for an intestinal transplant. The sample was unstimulated CD8+ T cells sorted from spleen or lymph node cells, taken before transplant. The chain joins TRBV7-9 to TRBJ1-2; D call uncertain. CDR3 coding DNA: TGTGCCAGCAGCTTAGAAGGAATTAGTCTCGGGAACGGCTACACCTTC. The encoded protein is CASSLEGISLGNGYTF.